Presented here are 18 T cell receptor beta chains from one specimen sequenced in a study of beta chain features in type 1 diabetes. The whole isolated RNA underwent reverse transcription, so sequencing captured expressed TCRB transcripts. Method: immunoSEQ multiplex PCR; TCRdb's copy keeps in-frame clones and lacks some. The sample contains a few hundred thousand clones, around 12% of which appear only once. What was sequenced was naive CD4+ T cells from blood. The receptor set was obtained from a man younger than 35 in good health.

This clone showed up just a few times. The genes are TRBV6-5 and TRBJ1-5, with D perhaps TRBD1 (5 bases). This CDR3 is 14 amino acids long. V was shortened by 7 bases and J by 3 bases, with 13 bases between the two germline ends. The germline V gene has CDR1 MNHEY and CDR2 SVGAGI. The CDR3 DNA sequence: TGTGCCAGCACCAGGGTTAACTTCAATCAGCCCCAGCATTTT. It encodes CASTRVNFNQPQHF.

J is TRBJ1-1 and V is TRBV7-9; 8 bases map to TRBD1. CDR1 is SEHNR and CDR2 is FQNEAQ in the germline V gene (reference sequence). There are 11 residues in the CDR3. With V trimmed by 5 bases and J by 11 bases, 4 bases remained unmatched. The CDR3 reads CASSGDRRAFF. In DNA, the CDR3 is TGTGCCAGCAGCGGGGACAGGAGGGCTTTCTTT.

The rearrangement joins TRBV2 to TRBJ2-1, with D possibly being TRBD2 (6 bases). The CDR3 contains 14 residues. Germline assignment: CDR1 SNHLY and CDR2 FYNNEI. Trimming stripped 6 bases from V and 4 bases from J, with 13 bases between. The CDR3 loop reads CASRGLRGYNEQFF. Here the CDR3 DNA reads TGTGCCAGCAGAGGACTCCGGGGGTACAATGAGCAGTTCTTC.

The sample holds a few counts of this clone. The genes are TRBV7-9 and TRBJ2-1; 16 nucleotides agree with TRBD2. CDR1 and CDR2 from the germline V gene are SEHNR and FQNEAQ (reference sequence). V lost 6 bases to trimming and J lost 9 bases; unmatched junction nucleotides: 14. The CDR3 is made up of 18 amino acids. CDR3 coding DNA: TGTGCCAGCAGACCTACAACCGGGACTAGCGGGAGGGCCCGTGAGCAGTTCTTC. It yields the protein CASRPTTGTSGRAREQFF.

This clone showed up just a few times. The chain recombines TRBV18 with TRBJ2-3, with 10 bases fitting TRBD2. The trim removed 3 bases at V and 4 bases at J, leaving 4 bases unmatched. Germline lookup yields CDR1 KGHSH and CDR2 LQKENI. This CDR3 has 15 residues. The CDR3 DNA is TGTGCCAGCTCACCTAGCGGGAGGAGCCCAGATACGCAGTATTTT. It translates to CASSPSGRSPDTQYF.

V gene TRBV2 combines with J gene TRBJ2-3; 14 bases line up with TRBD2. Trimming cost V 4 bases and J 4 bases; bases outside gene matches: 4. CDR1 is SNHLY and CDR2 is FYNNEI in the germline V gene. The CDR3 totals 16 residues. CDR3 protein: CASSGLAGGHSDTQYF. CDR3 nucleotides: TGTGCCAGCAGTGGACTAGCGGGGGGGCATTCAGATACGCAGTATTTT.

DNA of the CDR3: TGTGCCAGCAGCCCACGTCGGGGTCACCGGGAGCTGTTTTTT. Its translation is CASSPRRGHRELFF. The chain has TRBV11-1 and TRBJ2-2, with D perhaps matching TRBD2 (5 bases). Trimming stripped 5 bases from V and 9 bases from J, with 16 bases between. CDR1 and CDR2 (germline): SGHAT, FQDESV (reference sequence). The CDR3 contains 14 residues.

The chain carries TRBV30 and TRBJ2-7; 9 bases match TRBD1. The CDR3 sequence is 14 residues long. Germline values: CDR1 GTSNPN, CDR2 SVGIG (reference sequence). J was trimmed by 1 base and V by 3 bases; bases with no gene match: 4. The CDR3, as DNA: TGTGCCTGGAGAGGGACAGGGACTTCCTACGAGCAGTACTTC. Protein: CAWRGTGTSYEQYF.

This clone was seen a few times. This chain links TRBV11-1 with TRBJ2-7; the match to TRBD1 covers 12 bases. The CDR3 is 16 residues long. The V segment lost 5 bases and the J segment 3 bases; nucleotides outside the gene matches: 8. Looked up from germline, CDR1 is SGHAT and CDR2 is FQDESV (reference sequence). The CDR3 region has the DNA TGTGCCAGCAGCCCCAGGGGACAGGGGGCAATCTACGAGCAGTACTTC. It translates to CASSPRGQGAIYEQYF.

This clone was counted between two and nine times. The chain couples TRBV28 to TRBJ2-1, with 8 bases matching TRBD2. V lost 2 bases, J lost 6 bases, and 9 bases stayed unmatched. The CDR3 extends over 16 amino acids. Looked up from germline, CDR1 is MDHEN and CDR2 is SYDVKM. CDR3 coding DNA: TGTGCCAGCAGTTTACGTGGCAGCAGCGGGGGCAATGAGCAGTTCTTC. Translation gives CASSLRGSSGGNEQFF.

The chain employs TRBV28 and TRBJ1-2; D remains unclear. Germline V gene data show CDR1 as MDHEN and CDR2 as SYDVKM. Deletions cut 9 bases from V and 8 bases from J, with 16 bases between. This CDR3 is built from 12 residues. CDR3 DNA: TGTGCCAGTACCTCTGGAGGACGCGGCTACACCTTC. This translates into CASTSGGRGYTF.

This clone was detected a few times. The chain has TRBV28 and TRBJ2-5; 7 nucleotides line up with TRBD1. Germline CDR1 is MDHEN and CDR2 is SYDVKM. The CDR3 covers 15 residues. The V and J ends lost 7 bases and 5 bases, in that order; junction bases with no gene match: 13. The CDR3, as DNA: TGTGCCAGCACCCCCGGGACAGTGACATTGGAGACCCAGTACTTC. Translating gives CASTPGTVTLETQYF.

The chain couples TRBV25-1 to TRBJ1-4; 11 positions match TRBD1. Germline V gene lookup returns CDR1 MGHDK and CDR2 SYGVNS. With V trimmed by 5 bases and J by 5 bases, 4 bases remained unmatched. The CDR3 spans 15 residues. This CDR3 is CASSQRDRGNEKLFF. The CDR3 DNA reads as TGTGCCAGCAGTCAACGGGACAGGGGGAATGAAAAACTGTTTTTT.

The V gene is TRBV20-1, the J gene TRBJ2-7; maybe TRBD2 (5 bases). There are 11 residues in the CDR3. V lost 6 bases and J 7 bases, leaving 13 bases between the germline ends. Germline loops: CDR1 DFQATT, CDR2 SNEGSKA (reference sequence). The CDR3 protein is CSARDEGEQYF. As DNA, the CDR3 is TGCAGTGCGCGCGACGAGGGAGAGCAGTACTTC.

The V and J genes are TRBV6-5 and TRBJ1-1, with D unresolved. This CDR3 has 14 amino acids. CDR1 is MNHEY, CDR2 SVGAGI, per germline. The V end lost 0 bases, the J end lost 4 bases, and 9 bases lay between the germline ends. CDR3: CASSYSFGFTEAFF. DNA of the CDR3: TGTGCCAGCAGTTACTCGTTCGGGTTCACTGAAGCTTTCTTT.

This clone was found a few times. This chain links TRBV4-3 with TRBJ2-7; a possible D gene is TRBD1 (5 bases). V lost 3 bases to trimming and J lost 3 bases, with 15 bases between them. The CDR3 consists of 15 residues. In germline, CDR1 is LGHNA, CDR2 YSLEER. The CDR3 spells CASSQTFTGIYEQYF. CDR3 nucleotides: TGCGCCAGCAGCCAGACCTTTACAGGCATCTACGAGCAGTACTTC.

There are a few counts of this clone. This CDR3 reads CASSLAGTGGFVTEAFF. CDR3 coding DNA: TGCGCCAGCAGCTTGGCCGGGACAGGGGGCTTTGTGACTGAAGCTTTCTTT. The chain joins TRBV5-1 to TRBJ1-1; 12 nucleotides line up with TRBD1. Trimming took 0 bases from V and 5 from J; bases not matched to a gene: 8. Germline V gene lookup returns CDR1 SGHRS and CDR2 YFSETQ. The CDR3 spans 17 residues.

The V and J genes are TRBV29-1 and TRBJ1-1, with TRBD1 matching 8 bases. The trim removed 2 bases at V and 6 bases at J, leaving 2 bases unmatched. Germline values: CDR1 SQVTM, CDR2 ANQGSEA. CDR3 size: 12 residues. CDR3 protein: CSVESTGAEAFF. In nucleotides, the CDR3 is TGCAGCGTTGAATCGACAGGGGCTGAAGCTTTCTTT.